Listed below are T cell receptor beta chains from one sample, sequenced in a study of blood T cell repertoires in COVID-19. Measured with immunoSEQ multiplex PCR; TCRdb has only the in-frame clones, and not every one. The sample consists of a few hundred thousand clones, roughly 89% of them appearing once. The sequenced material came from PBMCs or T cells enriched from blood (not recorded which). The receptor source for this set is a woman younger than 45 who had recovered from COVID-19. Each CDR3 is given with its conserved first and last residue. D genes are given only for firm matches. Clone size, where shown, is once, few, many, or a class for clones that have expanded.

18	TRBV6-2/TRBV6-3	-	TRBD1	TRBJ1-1	CASSYSGTGGDAYTEAFF	TGTGCCAGCAGTTACTCCGGGACAGGGGGGGACGCGTACACTGAAGCTTTCTTT
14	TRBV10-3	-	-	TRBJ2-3	CATRGGATGDTQYF	TGTGCCACGAGGGGAGGGGCTACAGGGGATACGCAGTATTTT
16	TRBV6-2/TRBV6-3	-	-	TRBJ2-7	CASSYVRGVPTYEQYF	TGTGCCAGCAGTTACGTCAGGGGAGTTCCAACCTACGAGCAGTACTTC
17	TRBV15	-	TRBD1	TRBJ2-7	CATSRDRRDRGVHEQYF	TGTGCCACCAGCAGAGATCGTCGGGACAGGGGAGTCCACGAGCAGTACTTC
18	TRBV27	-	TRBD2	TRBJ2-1	CASSLSASGMGTYNEQFF	TGTGCCAGCAGTTTATCGGCTAGCGGGATGGGTACCTACAATGAGCAGTTCTTC
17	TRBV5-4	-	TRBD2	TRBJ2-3	CASRQGLAGGPLDTQYF	TGTGCCAGCAGGCAGGGACTAGCGGGAGGGCCGCTAGATACGCAGTATTTT
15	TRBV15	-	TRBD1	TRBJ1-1	CATSRDPGQGAEAFF	TGTGCCACCAGCAGAGATCCCGGACAGGGGGCTGAAGCTTTCTTT
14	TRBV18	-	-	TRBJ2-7	CASSQLESSYEQYF	TGTGCCAGCTCACAGCTTGAGAGCTCCTACGAGCAGTACTTC
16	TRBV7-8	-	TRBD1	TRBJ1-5	CASSLGTGGDGQPQHF	TGTGCCAGCAGCTTAGGGACAGGGGGTGATGGTCAGCCCCAGCATTTT
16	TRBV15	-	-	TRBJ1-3	CATSRTGLHSGNTIYF	TGTGCCACCAGCAGAACAGGGCTTCACTCTGGAAACACCATATATTTT
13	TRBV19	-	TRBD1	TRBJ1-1	CASARDSVAEAFF	TGTGCCAGTGCTCGGGACAGTGTCGCTGAAGCTTTCTTT
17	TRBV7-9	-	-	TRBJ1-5	CASSFGSRQRGTQPQHF	TGTGCCAGCAGCTTTGGATCCAGGCAAAGGGGTACGCAGCCCCAGCATTTT
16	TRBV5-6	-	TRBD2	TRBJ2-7	CASGGLAGGPKAEQYF	TGTGCCAGCGGTGGACTAGCGGGAGGGCCGAAAGCCGAGCAGTACTTC
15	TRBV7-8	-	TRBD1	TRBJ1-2	CASSLGGTGVYGYTF	TGTGCCAGCAGCTTGGGGGGTACAGGGGTCTATGGCTACACCTTC
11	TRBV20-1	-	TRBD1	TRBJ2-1	CSAGFDREFLF	TGCAGTGCTGGGTTCGACAGGGAGTTTCTCTTC
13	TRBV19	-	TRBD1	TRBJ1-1	CASSTRQGTEAFF	TGTGCCAGTAGTACGAGACAGGGCACTGAAGCTTTCTTT
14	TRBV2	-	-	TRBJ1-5	CASSGATINQPQHF	TGTGCCAGCAGTGGGGCCACCATCAATCAGCCCCAGCATTTT
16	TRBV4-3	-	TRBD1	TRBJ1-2	CASSQGTGGFIYGYTF	TGCGCCAGCAGCCAGGGAACAGGGGGCTTTATCTATGGCTACACCTTC
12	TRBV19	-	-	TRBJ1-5	CASWDKLFVQHF	TGTGCCAGCTGGGACAAGCTTTTCGTCCAGCATTTT
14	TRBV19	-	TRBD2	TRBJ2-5	CASSGREGQETQYF	TGTGCCAGTAGCGGGAGGGAGGGGCAAGAGACCCAGTACTTC
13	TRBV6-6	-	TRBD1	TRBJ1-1	CASSRQGNTEAFF	TGTGCCAGCAGCAGACAGGGGAACACTGAAGCTTTCTTT
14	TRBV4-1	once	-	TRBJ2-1	CASSQEDSDNEQFF	TGCGCCAGCAGCCAAGAGGACAGTGACAATGAGCAGTTCTTC
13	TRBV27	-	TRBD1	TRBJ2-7	CASSRTGSYEQYF	TGTGCCAGCAGCCGGACAGGATCCTACGAGCAGTACTTC
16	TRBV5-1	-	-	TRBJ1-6	CASSLAQAKGNSPLHF	TGCGCCAGCAGCTTGGCACAGGCCAAGGGAAATTCACCCCTCCACTTT
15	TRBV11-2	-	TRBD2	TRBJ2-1	CASSFTGTSGGEQFF	TGTGCCAGCAGCTTCACCGGGACTAGCGGTGGTGAGCAGTTCTTC